The 31 T cell receptor beta chains below all came from one sample that was sequenced in a study of blood T cells in healthy people across ages (dated by TCRdb to between 2015 and 2017). Library prep was done by 5' RACE. The second PCR ran for roughly 6 to 11 cycles and used a J-beta primer mix along with a sample-barcoded 5' primer. TCRdb reworked the public reads: Q25 trimming with fastp, MiXCR clone assembly, productive beta chains retained. Every CDR3 protein is listed once, alongside the most common genes and DNA of its rows. The sample includes fewer than 2 million distinct CDR3 sequences, with about two fifths observed a single time. Of the sample, under 25% falls within the top ten clones. Material for sequencing was blood. Receptors were obtained from a human donor in good health.

This clonotype was picked up a small number of times. The chain joins TRBV6-2 or TRBV6-3 to TRBJ1-5; tentative D call: TRBD1 (6 bases). Germline lookup yields CDR1 MNHEY and CDR2 SVGEGT. The CDR3 is made up of 14 amino acids. Trimming took off 11 bases at V and 3 bases at J, with 17 bases between the two ends. The CDR3 coding sequence is TGTGCCGCAAGGACAAGGGGGTCCAATCAGCCCCAGCATTTT. Protein sequence: CAARTRGSNQPQHF.

The genes are TRBV24-1 and TRBJ2-3, with no clear D. CDR3 length: 11 amino acids. V lost 3 bases to trimming and J lost 10 bases, with 7 bases between them. Germline V lookup: CDR1 KGHDR, CDR2 SFDVKD. CDR3 sequence reads: CATSDKSAQYF. The CDR3 DNA reads TGTGCCACCAGTGATAAGAGTGCGCAGTATTTT.

This chain links TRBV7-9 with TRBJ2-3, with 8 positions matching TRBD1. The CDR3 loop spans 17 amino acids. From germline, CDR1 is SEHNR and CDR2 FQNEAQ (reference sequence). V gave up 1 base and J gave up 2 bases; unmatched junction bases: 8. The CDR3 sequence is CASSLVRGQELTDTQYF. The CDR3 DNA sequence: TGTGCCAGCAGCTTAGTGAGGGGACAGGAACTCACAGATACGCAGTATTTT.

The sample holds a few counts of this clonotype. Compared with germline, one end of the junction differs, possibly owing to a read error. The chain carries TRBV20-1 and TRBJ1-6, with 8 bases matching TRBD1. Germline V gene lookup returns CDR1 DFQATT and CDR2 SNEGSKA (reference sequence). This CDR3 region has 14 residues. The CDR3 DNA follows: TGCGGTGCTCCCTGGCAGGGGGCCAATTCACCCCTCCACTTT. Its protein product is CGAPWQGANSPLHF.

Only a few counts were recorded for this clonotype. This chain connects TRBV6-5 to TRBJ2-5, with a tentative D call TRBD2 (5 bases). Per the germline V gene, CDR1 is MNHEY and CDR2 is SVGAGI. Trimming left V 0 bases short and J 4 bases short, with 15 bases between. CDR3 length: 16 amino acids. The CDR3 region has the DNA TGTGCCAGCAGTTACTCGAGCCGTCTTGCGGGAGAGACCCAGTACTTC. Its protein product is CASSYSSRLAGETQYF.

This clonotype was observed a few times. The chain recombines TRBV7-2 with TRBJ2-3; 8 bases match TRBD2. There are 15 residues in the CDR3. CDR1 is SGHTA and CDR2 is FQGNSA in the germline V gene. The V and J ends lost 3 bases and 7 bases, in that order; junction bases with no gene match: 9. The CDR3 is CASSFLAGGEYTQYF. The DNA for the CDR3 is TGTGCCAGCAGCTTCCTCGCGGGGGGAGAGTATACGCAGTATTTT. Full variable domain (remainder filled in from reference TRBV7-2 and TRBJ2-3): GAGVSQSPSNKVTEKGKDVELRCDPISGHTALYWYRQSLGQGLEFLIYFQGNSAPDKSGLPSDRFSAERTGGSVSTLTIQRTQQEDSAVYLCASSFLAGGEYTQYFGPGTRLTVL.

This clonotype has only a few counts. The chain joins TRBV12-3 or TRBV12-4 to TRBJ1-4; TRBD1 matches at 8 bases. The CDR3 totals 18 residues. V lost 5 bases and J lost 0; bases outside the gene matches: 11. In DNA form, the CDR3 reads TGTGCCAGCAGTCTCGACCAGGGGGCCGTTGCAACTAATGAAAAACTGTTTTTT. This encodes CASSLDQGAVATNEKLFF.

The rearrangement links TRBV28 to TRBJ2-5; tentative D call: TRBD2 (6 bases). CDR3 length: 13 residues. Between the trimmed V and J ends, which lost 6 bases and 7 bases, there was a span of 15 bases. Germline CDR1 and CDR2: MDHEN and SYDVKM. As DNA, the CDR3 is TGTGCCAGCAGAGAACCTAGCGTTGGGACCCAGTACTTC. Its protein is CASREPSVGTQYF.

This clonotype was found a few times. The chain is built from TRBV25-1 and TRBJ1-6; a weak D match, TRBD1 (6 bases). The germline CDR1 and CDR2 sequences are MGHDK and SYGVNS. This CDR3 contains 17 residues. Trimming removed 3 bases from V and 7 bases from J, with 19 bases in between. The CDR3 sequence: CASSDDHLGGGNSPLHF. The CDR3 bases are TGTGCCAGCAGTGACGACCATCTAGGAGGGGGAAATTCACCCCTCCACTTT.

This chain links TRBV5-1 with TRBJ1-4, with D tentatively TRBD1 (5 bases). The V end lost 3 bases, the J end lost 0 bases, and 15 bases lay between the germline ends. CDR3 size: 17 residues. The germline V gene has CDR1 SGHRS and CDR2 YFSETQ. CDR3 in amino acids: CASSSGFRTTTNEKLFF. CDR3 nucleotides: TGCGCCAGCAGCTCAGGGTTCAGGACTACAACTAATGAAAAACTGTTTTTT.

Here the CDR3 DNA reads TGTGCCAGCAGTTGCAGGGGCAGGGGTCGACAAGAGACCCAGTACTTC. This sequence encodes CASSCRGRGRQETQYF. The chain is built from TRBV6-6 and TRBJ2-5; a possible D gene is TRBD1 (6 bases). The CDR3 extends over 16 amino acids. V gave up 4 bases and J gave up 2 bases, with 17 bases separating them. CDR1 is MNHNY, CDR2 SVGAGI, per germline (reference sequence).

The genes are TRBV7-8 and TRBJ2-4; perhaps TRBD1 as D (5 bases). The CDR3 is 16 amino acids. The V end lost 5 bases, the J end lost 1 base, and 15 bases lay between the germline ends. Germline V gene lookup returns CDR1 SGHVS and CDR2 FQNEAQ. CDR3 sequence: CASSPRAGLAKNIQYF. The CDR3 nucleotides are TGTGCCAGCAGCCCACGGGCAGGGCTGGCCAAAAACATTCAGTACTTC.

The chain recombines TRBV20-1 with TRBJ1-6; D uncertain. Germline assignment: CDR1 DFQATT and CDR2 SNEGSKA (reference sequence). Trimming removed 6 bases from V and 6 bases from J, with 33 bases in between. The CDR3 extends over 20 amino acids. CDR3 region: CSAPPLDEIMGELGNSPLHF. DNA of the CDR3: TGCAGTGCCCCCCCCCTGGACGAGATAATGGGAGAGCTCGGTAATTCACCCCTCCACTTT.

This clonotype occurred a few times. The chain carries TRBV20-1 and TRBJ2-1; 8 nucleotides line up with TRBD2. In germline, CDR1 is DFQATT, CDR2 SNEGSKA (reference sequence). The CDR3 totals 16 residues. Trimming took 1 base from V and 7 from J; bases not matched to a gene: 12. The CDR3 sequence: CSARVRERGRDNEQFF. The CDR3 DNA follows: TGCAGTGCTAGAGTGCGTGAGCGGGGGCGAGATAATGAGCAGTTCTTC.

V and J are TRBV6-2 or TRBV6-3 and TRBJ1-2; D may be TRBD1 (6 bases). Germline V gene lookup returns CDR1 MNHEY and CDR2 SVGEGT. The CDR3 is made up of 14 amino acids. V was pared by 5 bases and J by 7 bases, with 17 bases between. The CDR3: CASSRGAEWSGYTF. CDR3 DNA sequence: TGTGCCAGCAGTAGGGGGGCAGAATGGTCTGGCTACACCTTC.

This clonotype is a singleton in its sample. This chain links TRBV20-1 with TRBJ2-3; D is ambiguous. V was shortened by 2 bases and J by 1 base, with 7 bases between the two germline ends. CDR3 size: 13 residues. Germline lookup yields CDR1 DFQATT and CDR2 SNEGSKA (reference sequence). The DNA for the CDR3 is TGCAGTGCTAGAACAGTGGGCACAGATACGCAGTATTTT. It encodes CSARTVGTDTQYF.

The J gene is TRBJ1-2, the V gene TRBV6-6; TRBD1 agrees at 8 bases. Per germline, CDR1 MNHNY and CDR2 SVGAGI (reference sequence). The CDR3 length is 14 residues. The ends lost 6 bases at V and 4 bases at J; junction bases unmatched: 7. The CDR3 coding sequence is TGTGCCAGCAGCGAGACAGGGGTGTCCTATGGCTACACCTTC. Its translation: CASSETGVSYGYTF.

The chain recombines TRBV5-1 with TRBJ2-5; D gene unclear. Germline V gene data show CDR1 as SGHRS and CDR2 as YFSETQ. The CDR3 runs 13 residues. The V end lost 6 bases, the J end lost 0 bases, and 9 bases lay between the germline ends. The CDR3 loop reads CASNRRDQETQYF. In nucleotides, the CDR3 is TGCGCCAGCAATCGTCGGGACCAAGAGACCCAGTACTTC.

The genes are TRBV12-3 or TRBV12-4 and TRBJ1-2; 7 bases are shared with TRBD1. CDR3 length equals 14 residues. The junction had 7 bases not matched to a gene; V was cut back by 1 base and J by 8 bases. The CDR3 loop is CASSLVDRVGGYTF. The CDR3, as DNA: TGTGCCAGCAGTTTAGTCGACAGGGTCGGAGGCTACACCTTC.

This chain uses TRBV20-1 with TRBJ2-7; 10 bases align to TRBD2. Germline-derived CDR1 and CDR2 are DFQATT and SNEGSKA (reference sequence). V lost 4 bases, J lost 2 bases, and 14 bases stayed unmatched. The CDR3 has 17 amino acids. This CDR3 is CSATTPFERGGPYEQYF. The CDR3 nucleotides are TGCAGTGCTACGACCCCTTTTGAGCGGGGGGGACCCTACGAGCAGTACTTC.

The genes are TRBV27 and TRBJ1-2; TRBD1 matches at 7 bases. J was trimmed by 3 bases and V by 6 bases; bases with no gene match: 10. CDR3 length equals 15 residues. Germline V gives CDR1 MNHEY, CDR2 SMNVEV (reference sequence). CDR3 sequence reads: CASRLSDRIYYGYTF. Here the CDR3 DNA reads TGTGCCAGCAGATTGTCGGACAGGATTTACTATGGCTACACCTTC.

On this clonotype itself: This sequence is one base from a far larger clone and is likely a read error. V gene TRBV6-6 combines with J gene TRBJ1-5; unclear D gene. Germline lookup yields CDR1 MNHNY and CDR2 SVGAGI (reference sequence). The ends were cut back, 2 bases at V and 5 bases at J, with 4 bases in the middle. The CDR3 runs to 12 residues. The CDR3 DNA reads TGTGCCAGCAGTTACATGGATCAGCCCCAGCATTTT. Residues: CASSYMDQPQHF.

The genes are TRBV6-6 and TRBJ1-2; a possible D gene is TRBD1 (6 bases). V was pared by 5 bases and J by 5 bases, with 18 bases between. The V gene's germline CDR1 is MNHNY and CDR2 SVGAGI (reference sequence). This CDR3 has 15 amino acids. CDR3 amino acids: CASSRVPAGEYGYTF. For the CDR3, the DNA is TGTGCCAGCAGTCGCGTCCCGGCAGGGGAATATGGCTACACCTTC.

This clonotype was seen a few times. The chain combines TRBV3-1 with TRBJ1-2, with D uncertain. The V and J ends lost 1 base and 8 bases respectively, with 14 bases between them. This CDR3 comprises 14 residues. CDR1 LGHDT and CDR2 YNNKEL come from the germline V gene (reference sequence). The CDR3 DNA reads TGTGCCAGCAGCCAAGCGGCGTCGCCGGACGGCTACACCTTC. Its protein product is CASSQAASPDGYTF. The full variable domain, with the rest looked up from reference TRBV3-1 and TRBJ1-2, is DTAVSQTPKYLVTQMGNDKSIKCEQNLGHDTMYWYKQDSKKFLKIMFSYNNKELIINETVPNRFSPKSPDKAHLNLHINSLELGDSAVYFCASSQAASPDGYTFGSGTRLTVV.

Points on this clonotype: Germline and junction disagree at one end, which may indicate a read error. This chain connects TRBV4-1 to TRBJ2-2; D may be TRBD2 (6 bases). The CDR3 is made up of 14 amino acids. Germline V gene lookup returns CDR1 MGHRA and CDR2 YSYEKL. The CDR3 region is CASSQEGETGGLFF. CDR3 DNA: TGCGCCAGCAGCCAAGAGGGTGAAACCGGGGGGCTGTTTTTT.

V and J are TRBV10-3 and TRBJ2-1; 11 nucleotides align to TRBD2. This CDR3 has 13 residues. Germline trimming cut 9 bases from V and 7 bases from J; bases unmatched to any gene: 5. CDR1 is ENHRY and CDR2 is SYGVKD in the germline V gene. The CDR3 nucleotides are TGTGCCATTAGCGGGGGGGCCTGGAATGAGCAGTTCTTC. It codes for CAISGGAWNEQFF.

Turning to this clonotype: Since a much larger clone is just one base distant, this may be a read error. This chain links TRBV6-5 with TRBJ2-1; TRBD2 matches at 7 bases. The CDR3 length is 14 residues. Trimming removed 5 bases from V and 8 bases from J; junction bases left unmatched: 9. The V gene's germline CDR1 is MNHEY and CDR2 SVGAGI. CDR3 region: CASSTRRGRDEQFF. For the CDR3, the DNA is TGTGCCAGCAGTACGCGACGGGGGAGGGATGAGCAGTTCTTC.

The chain employs TRBV20-1 and TRBJ2-2, with 8 bases identical to TRBD1. V shed 1 base, J shed 6 bases, and the junction held 7 bases outside the gene matches. CDR1 is DFQATT and CDR2 is SNEGSKA in the germline V gene (reference sequence). The CDR3 is 15 residues long. Here the CDR3 DNA reads TGCAGTGCTAGAGGGGCAGGGGGCTTGGCCGGGGAGCTGTTTTTT. Its translation is CSARGAGGLAGELFF.

This clonotype has just one count. The V and J genes are TRBV9 and TRBJ1-6, with a weak D call TRBD1 (6 bases). Trimming stripped 5 bases from V and 8 bases from J, with 23 bases between. This CDR3 is built from 17 residues. Germline assignment: CDR1 SGDLS and CDR2 YYNGEE. CDR3 loop: CASRPRPYSGADSPLHF. The CDR3 DNA follows: TGTGCCAGCAGACCGAGACCCTACTCAGGGGCAGATTCACCCCTCCACTTT.

The chain combines TRBV12-3 or TRBV12-4 with TRBJ1-5, with TRBD1 identical over 9 bases. CDR3 length: 14 residues. V was pared by 6 bases and J by 5 bases, with 5 bases of the junction left unmatched. CDR3 residues: CASSRDRVDQPQHF. The CDR3 coding sequence is TGTGCCAGCAGCCGGGACAGGGTCGATCAGCCCCAGCATTTT.

This clonotype was detected only a few times. This sequence joins TRBV7-2 and TRBJ1-1; no clear D gene. The CDR3 extends over 15 amino acids. Germline V CDR1 and CDR2: SGHTA, FQGNSA. V lost 1 base to trimming and J lost 1 base, with 10 bases between them. CDR3: CASSLERWGNTEAFF. The CDR3, as DNA: TGTGCCAGCAGCTTAGAACGATGGGGGAACACTGAAGCTTTCTTT.